The sequence of this T cell receptor beta chain was determined in a study of shared clonotypes between healthy human individuals. Genomic DNA belonging to each subset was distributed in equal measure over several immunoSEQ plates. Libraries were prepared by immunoSEQ multiplex PCR; TCRdb keeps only in-frame clonotypes and omits some of them. The profile covers millions of clones, with approximately 94% appearing a single time and roughly 0.13% taken by the ten largest. Germline CDR1 reads MNHEY; CDR2 reads SVGAGI. This CDR3 is built from 13 residues. Deletions cut 6 bases from V and 3 bases from J, with 10 bases between.

The origin of this receptor is a man between 18 and 35 years old in good health. The chain links TRBV6-5 to TRBJ2-3; D remains ambiguous. Sequenced input: naive CD4+ T cells sorted from blood. The subset here: CD45RA+ positively selected. CDR3 in amino acids: CASSHTHTDTQYF. CDR3 nucleotide sequence: TGTGCCAGCAGCCATACACATACAGATACGCAGTATTTT.